This entry lists 30 T cell receptor beta chains sequenced from one sample in a study of blood T cell repertoires in COVID-19. The repertoire was sequenced with immunoSEQ multiplex PCR; TCRdb's copy has only in-frame clones and lacks some. Seen here are 450,000 or so clones, 89% observed once, and the top ten hold roughly 0.84%. Sequencing input: peripheral blood. Receptors originate from a man in his late teens or twenties with COVID-19, enrolled during active disease.

This sequence joins TRBV9 and TRBJ2-4, with TRBD1 matching over 7 bases. V gave up 6 bases and J gave up 7 bases; unmatched junction bases: 13. Germline CDR1 SGDLS, CDR2 YYNGEE. CDR3 length: 15 residues. CDR3 DNA: TGTGCCAGCACAGGATCCAACAGGGGCGAGAACATTCAGTACTTC. Protein sequence: CASTGSNRGENIQYF.

The chain uses TRBV2 and TRBJ2-7; possibly TRBD1 for D (6 bases). This CDR3 contains 13 residues. Trimming removed 10 bases at V and 0 bases at J, with 13 bases between. CDR1 is SNHLY and CDR2 is FYNNEI in the germline V gene. CDR3 amino acids: CATLDRTSYEQYF. DNA of the CDR3: TGTGCCACCTTAGACAGGACCTCCTACGAGCAGTACTTC.

The rearrangement joins TRBV7-2 to TRBJ2-7; D possibly corresponds to TRBD2 (6 bases). Trimming took 1 base from V and 0 from J, leaving 10 bases between them. The germline V gene encodes CDR1 SGHTA and CDR2 FQGNSA. There are 15 residues in the CDR3. The CDR3 bases are TGTGCCAGCAGCTTAGAGCTGGGGGGCTCCTACGAGCAGTACTTC. It yields the protein CASSLELGGSYEQYF.

This chain links TRBV7-9 with TRBJ2-2; 8 bases align to TRBD1. Germline V gene sequence: CDR1 SEHNR, CDR2 FQNEAQ (reference sequence). CDR3 length equals 16 residues. V lost 4 bases and J lost 0; bases outside the gene matches: 4. The CDR3 region is CASSYIQGANTGELFF. Written as DNA, the CDR3 is TGTGCCAGCAGCTATATACAGGGGGCGAACACCGGGGAGCTGTTTTTT.

For the CDR3, the DNA is TGTGCCAGCAGTCCGGGACAGGGGGCGCAAAAACTGTTTTTT. Translation gives CASSPGQGAQKLFF. The J gene is TRBJ1-4, the V gene TRBV6-2 or TRBV6-3; 12 positions match TRBD1. V was clipped by 5 bases and J by 9 bases; unmatched bases: 4. This CDR3 contains 14 residues. Germline lookup yields CDR1 MNHEY and CDR2 SVGEGT.

The genes are TRBV30 and TRBJ2-1; TRBD1 might be the D (5 bases). The CDR3 is 11 residues long. Germline CDR1 GTSNPN, CDR2 SVGIG (reference sequence). Here the CDR3 reads CAGAFYNEQFF. CDR3 nucleotides: TGTGCTGGGGCCTTCTACAATGAGCAGTTCTTC.

The rearrangement joins TRBV20-1 to TRBJ2-7; 7 bases fit TRBD1. The junction had 8 bases not matched to a gene; V was cut back by 3 bases and J by 6 bases. Germline V gene sequence: CDR1 DFQATT, CDR2 SNEGSKA (reference sequence). The CDR3 consists of 13 residues. CDR3 sequence reads: CSASRDRATEQYF. CDR3 bases: TGCAGTGCTAGTCGTGACAGGGCAACCGAGCAGTACTTC.

This chain links TRBV5-4 with TRBJ2-5; TRBD2 matches 8 bases. Germline values: CDR1 SGHNT, CDR2 YYREEE (reference sequence). There are 17 residues in the CDR3. The V and J ends lost 3 bases and 2 bases, in that order; junction bases with no gene match: 12. CDR3 loop: CASSSPEAGGRQETQYF. The CDR3 coding sequence is TGTGCCAGCAGCTCCCCCGAGGCGGGGGGCCGACAAGAGACCCAGTACTTC.

The CDR3 loop reads CASSSSGQGYGEQYF. In DNA, the CDR3 is TGTGCCAGCAGTTCCTCGGGACAGGGATATGGCGAGCAGTACTTC. The chain employs TRBV27 and TRBJ2-7, with 9 bases that match TRBD1. The CDR3 covers 15 residues. In germline, CDR1 is MNHEY, CDR2 SMNVEV (reference sequence). Trimming took 4 bases from V and 6 from J; bases not matched to a gene: 10.

The rearrangement joins TRBV15 to TRBJ2-6, with D tentatively TRBD2 (5 bases). The CDR3 is made up of 16 amino acids. The V end was cut by 3 bases, the J end by 0 bases, with 9 bases between. Looked up from germline, CDR1 is LNHNV and CDR2 is YYDKDF (reference sequence). CDR3 coding DNA: TGTGCCACCAGCAGGGACCGGGACTCTGGGGCCAACGTCCTGACTTTC. Its protein is CATSRDRDSGANVLTF.

V is TRBV3-1 (or the pseudogene TRBV3-2) and J is TRBJ1-3; D is unresolved. This CDR3 contains 14 residues. Germline CDR1 and CDR2: LGHDT and YNNKEL (reference sequence). The V end was cut by 1 base, the J end by 2 bases, with 6 bases between. The CDR3 here is CASSQARTGNTIYF. The CDR3 DNA is TGTGCCAGCAGCCAAGCCAGGACTGGAAACACCATATATTTT.

The chain couples TRBV3-1 (or the pseudogene TRBV3-2) to TRBJ2-5; D is perhaps TRBD2 (5 bases). This CDR3 has 15 amino acids. V was pared by 4 bases and J by 5 bases, with 17 bases between. Germline loops: CDR1 LGHDT, CDR2 YNNKEL (reference sequence). CDR3 amino acids: CASSPWSTSGETQYF. The CDR3 DNA follows: TGTGCCAGCAGCCCTTGGAGCACTAGTGGGGAGACCCAGTACTTC.

The J gene is TRBJ2-1, the V gene TRBV19; 10 bases align to TRBD2. Trimming cost V 10 bases and J 6 bases; bases outside gene matches: 9. Germline V gives CDR1 LNHDA, CDR2 SQIVND (reference sequence). This CDR3 is 14 amino acids long. CDR3 region: CATGKRGGINEQFF. In DNA, the CDR3 is TGTGCCACAGGAAAGCGGGGGGGCATCAATGAGCAGTTCTTC.

The chain joins TRBV3-1 (or the pseudogene TRBV3-2) to TRBJ2-5; TRBD2 matches 8 bases. The V and J ends lost 0 bases and 1 base, in that order; junction bases with no gene match: 4. This CDR3 contains 16 residues. CDR1 and CDR2 (germline): LGHDT, YNNKEL (reference sequence). The CDR3 DNA reads TGTGCCAGCAGCCAAGAGCTTAGCGGGGTCCAAGAGACCCAGTACTTC. It encodes CASSQELSGVQETQYF.

This chain's CDR3 is CATSRTGSEGETQYF. As DNA, the CDR3 is TGTGCCACCAGCCGGACAGGGTCGGAGGGAGAGACCCAGTACTTC. The V and J genes are TRBV24-1 and TRBJ2-5; 8 bases line up with TRBD1. The CDR3 runs 15 residues. The germline gives CDR1 KGHDR, CDR2 SFDVKD. J was trimmed by 4 bases and V by 7 bases; bases with no gene match: 10.

The chain is built from TRBV4-2 and TRBJ2-4, with 15 positions matching TRBD2. Germline V gene lookup returns CDR1 LGHNA and CDR2 YNFKEQ. This CDR3 contains 19 residues. V dropped 1 base and J dropped 5; count of bases not matched to a gene: 9. CDR3 amino acids: CASSQGTSGRALGQNIQYF. The CDR3 coding sequence is TGTGCCAGCAGCCAAGGGACTAGCGGGAGGGCCTTAGGGCAAAACATTCAGTACTTC.

This clone was found a few times. The rearrangement uses TRBV5-6 and TRBJ1-6, with D perhaps matching TRBD1 (6 bases). The CDR3 contains 15 residues. Trimming left V 10 bases short and J 8 bases short, with 22 bases between. The germline gives CDR1 SGHDT, CDR2 YYEEEE. The CDR3 spells CAASRAGAGDSPLHF. For the CDR3, the DNA is TGTGCCGCCAGCCGCGCAGGGGCTGGGGATTCACCCCTCCACTTT. The variable domain in full, with the rest retrieved from reference TRBV5-6 and TRBJ1-6, is DAGVTQSPTHLIKTRGQQVTLRCSPKSGHDTVSWYQQALGQGPQFIFQYYEEEERQRGNFPDRFSGHQFPNYSSELNVNALLLGDSALYLCAASRAGAGDSPLHFGNGTRLTVT.

This chain uses TRBV5-1 with TRBJ2-2; D remains ambiguous. Deletions cut 6 bases from V and 2 bases from J, with 11 bases between. Germline V gene sequence: CDR1 SGHRS, CDR2 YFSETQ. The CDR3 loop spans 14 amino acids. In DNA, the CDR3 is TGCGCCAGCAAACCCACTCTTAACACCGGGGAGCTGTTTTTT. Amino acid sequence: CASKPTLNTGELFF.

Concerning this clone: The junction does not match germline at one end; this may be a read error. The J gene is TRBJ1-1, the V gene TRBV6-5, with D possibly TRBD1 on 6 matching bases. CDR1 and CDR2 from the germline V gene are MNHEY and SVGAGI. The CDR3 is 15 residues long. The CDR3 DNA sequence: TGTGCCAGCAGCACACGGACAGCCGAACACATGCCAGTCGAATTT. Its protein product is CASSTRTAEHMPVEF.

This rearrangement joins TRBV10-3 to TRBJ2-3; 14 positions agree with TRBD2. V dropped 0 bases and J dropped 4; count of bases not matched to a gene: 9. Germline assignment: CDR1 ENHRY and CDR2 SYGVKD. This CDR3 comprises 19 residues. Written as DNA, the CDR3 is TGTGCCATCAGTGAGTCGTTAGGGACTAGCGGGAGCTTGGCAGATACGCAGTATTTT. This translates into CAISESLGTSGSLADTQYF.

The chain recombines TRBV5-8 with TRBJ2-2; 7 bases are shared with TRBD2. Per germline, CDR1 SGHTS and CDR2 YDEGEE. Trimming at V came to 5 bases and at J to 5 bases, leaving 3 bases not matched to a gene. CDR3 size: 13 residues. The CDR3 is CASRSGGTGELFF. In DNA, the CDR3 is TGTGCCAGCAGGTCGGGGGGAACCGGGGAGCTGTTTTTT.

This chain connects TRBV19 to TRBJ2-1; D may be TRBD2 (6 bases). Trimming removed 8 bases from V and 0 bases from J, with 14 bases in between. CDR3 length: 15 amino acids. Germline V gene sequence: CDR1 LNHDA, CDR2 SQIVND (reference sequence). The CDR3 DNA reads as TGTGCCAGTGCGCCGGGGGTCGCCTCCTACAATGAGCAGTTCTTC. It specifies CASAPGVASYNEQFF.

V is TRBV6-5 and J is TRBJ2-5, with D possibly matching TRBD2 (7 bases). V was clipped by 0 bases and J by 5 bases, with 16 bases between them. The length of the CDR3 is 16 residues. Germline lookup yields CDR1 MNHEY and CDR2 SVGAGI. As DNA, the CDR3 is TGTGCCAGCAGTTACTCTTCGTGGGGGGGCCTCGAGACCCAGTACTTC. The encoded protein is CASSYSSWGGLETQYF.

V is TRBV12-5 and J is TRBJ2-3; 10 bases map to TRBD2. The CDR3 is 16 amino acids. The germline V gene encodes CDR1 LGHNT and CDR2 FRNRAP. V dropped 0 bases and J dropped 6; count of bases not matched to a gene: 6. CDR3 loop: CASGLVLGTSVDTQYF. In nucleotides, the CDR3 is TGTGCTAGTGGTTTGGTACTCGGGACTAGCGTGGATACGCAGTATTTT.

This chain joins TRBV19 and TRBJ2-1, with 10 bases that match TRBD1. Germline V lookup: CDR1 LNHDA, CDR2 SQIVND (reference sequence). V lost 5 bases to trimming and J lost 6 bases; unmatched junction nucleotides: 7. The CDR3 runs 15 residues. In DNA form, the CDR3 reads TGTGCCAGTAGTTTGGCCGGGACAGGGGTCAATGAGCAGTTCTTC. Translation: CASSLAGTGVNEQFF.

This sequence joins TRBV5-1 and TRBJ2-5, with 12 bases aligning to TRBD2. The CDR3 has 18 residues. Germline lookup yields CDR1 SGHRS and CDR2 YFSETQ. V was pared by 1 base and J by 0 bases, with 7 bases of the junction left unmatched. As DNA, the CDR3 is TGCGCCAGCAGCTTGTGGAACCTAGCGGGGGGGTACCAAGAGACCCAGTACTTC. Translation gives CASSLWNLAGGYQETQYF. Supplemented by reference TRBV5-1 and TRBJ2-5, the full variable domain reads KAGVTQTPRYLIKTRGQQVTLSCSPISGHRSVSWYQQTPGQGLQFLFEYFSETQRNKGNFPGRFSGRQFSNSRSEMNVSTLELGDSALYLCASSLWNLAGGYQETQYFGPGTRLLVL.

V usage is TRBV4-1 and J usage is TRBJ2-1; 10 nucleotides line up with TRBD2. The CDR3 is made up of 17 amino acids. The V segment lost 0 bases and the J segment 5 bases; nucleotides outside the gene matches: 7. Germline lookup yields CDR1 MGHRA and CDR2 YSYEKL. CDR3 protein: CASSQESGLAGDNEQFF. Written as DNA, the CDR3 is TGCGCCAGCAGCCAAGAGTCCGGCCTAGCGGGAGACAATGAGCAGTTCTTC.

J is TRBJ1-1 and V is TRBV11-2, with D perhaps TRBD1 (5 bases). V lost 3 bases, J lost 4 bases, and 9 bases lay in between. From germline, CDR1 is SGHAT and CDR2 FQNNGV. The CDR3 has 13 residues. The CDR3 DNA reads as TGTGCCAGCAGCTTGGGACTGGGCACTGAAGCTTTCTTT. It yields the protein CASSLGLGTEAFF. The variable domain in full, completed from reference TRBV11-2 and TRBJ1-1, reads EAGVAQSPRYKIIEKRQSVAFWCNPISGHATLYWYQQILGQGPKLLIQFQNNGVVDDSQLPKDRFSAERLKGVDSTLKIQPAKLEDSAVYLCASSLGLGTEAFFGQGTRLTVV.

The gene calls are TRBV6-5 and TRBJ1-6, with D unresolved. Germline loops: CDR1 MNHEY, CDR2 SVGAGI. The CDR3 extends over 15 amino acids. V was trimmed by 2 bases and J by 5 bases, leaving 10 bases between them. The CDR3 spells CASSYGWAHNSPLHF. CDR3 nucleotides: TGTGCCAGCAGTTACGGCTGGGCACATAATTCACCCCTCCACTTT.

The chain joins TRBV5-1 to TRBJ1-1; a possible D gene is TRBD1 (6 bases). Germline assignment: CDR1 SGHRS and CDR2 YFSETQ. The V and J ends lost 6 bases and 9 bases respectively, with 15 bases between them. This CDR3 contains 12 residues. The CDR3 DNA follows: TGCGCCAGCACCACTGACCGGGACAAAGCTTTCTTT. It yields the protein CASTTDRDKAFF.